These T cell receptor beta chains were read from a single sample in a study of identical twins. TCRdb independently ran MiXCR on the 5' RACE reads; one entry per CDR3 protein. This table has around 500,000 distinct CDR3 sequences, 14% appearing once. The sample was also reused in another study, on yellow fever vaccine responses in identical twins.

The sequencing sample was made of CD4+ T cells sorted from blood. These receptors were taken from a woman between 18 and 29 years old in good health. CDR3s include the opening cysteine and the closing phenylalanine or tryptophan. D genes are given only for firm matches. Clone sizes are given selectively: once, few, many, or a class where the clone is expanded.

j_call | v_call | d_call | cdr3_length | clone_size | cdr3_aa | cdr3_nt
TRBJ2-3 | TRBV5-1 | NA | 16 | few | CASSLALGISTDTQYF | TGCGCCAGCAGCTTGGCCTTGGGGATTAGCACAGATACGCAGTATTTT
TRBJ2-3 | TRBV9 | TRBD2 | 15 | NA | CASSVSAGGTDTQYF | TGTGCCAGCAGCGTTTCTGCGGGGGGAACAGATACGCAGTATTTT
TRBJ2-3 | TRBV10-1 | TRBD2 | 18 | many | CASSEPASGGTRTDTQYF | TGCGCCAGCAGTGAGCCGGCTAGCGGGGGAACCCGCACAGATACGCAGTATTTT
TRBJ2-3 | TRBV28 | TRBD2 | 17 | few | CASSSPPGLAITDTQYF | TGTGCCAGCAGTTCACCACCGGGACTAGCAATCACAGATACGCAGTATTTT
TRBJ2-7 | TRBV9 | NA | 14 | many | CASSVGGSSYEQYF | TGTGCCAGCAGCGTAGGGGGGAGCTCCTACGAGCAGTACTTC
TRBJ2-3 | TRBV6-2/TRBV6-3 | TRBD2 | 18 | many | CASSSALGLAGSTDTQYF | TGTGCCAGCAGTTCTGCCCTGGGACTAGCGGGCTCCACAGATACGCAGTATTTT
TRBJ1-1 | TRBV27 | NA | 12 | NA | CASRTGIDEAFF | TGTGCCAGCAGAACAGGGATTGATGAAGCTTTCTTT
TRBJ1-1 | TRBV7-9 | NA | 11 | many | CASSLQVVAFF | TGTGCCAGCAGCTTACAGGTGGTCGCTTTCTTT
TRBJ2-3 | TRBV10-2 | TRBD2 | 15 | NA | CASSAFSGSLDTQYF | TGCGCCAGCAGTGCCTTTAGCGGGAGTTTAGATACGCAGTATTTT
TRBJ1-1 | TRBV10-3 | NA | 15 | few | CAISPRSQMNTEAFF | TGTGCCATCAGCCCAAGGAGCCAAATGAACACTGAAGCTTTCTTT
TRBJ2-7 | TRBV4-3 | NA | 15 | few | CASSQEASYSYEQYF | TGCGCCAGCAGCCAAGAGGCCAGCTATAGTTACGAGCAGTACTTC
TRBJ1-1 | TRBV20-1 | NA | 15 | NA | CSAAQPRDRSTEAFF | TGCAGTGCTGCCCAACCTAGGGACCGATCAACTGAAGCTTTCTTT
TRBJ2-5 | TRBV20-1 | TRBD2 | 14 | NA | CSARDLARGETQYF | TGCAGTGCTAGAGATTTGGCGCGGGGGGAGACCCAGTACTTC
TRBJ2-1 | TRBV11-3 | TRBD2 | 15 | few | CASSRARGGVGEQFF | TGTGCCAGCAGCCGAGCCCGGGGGGGCGTTGGGGAGCAGTTCTTC
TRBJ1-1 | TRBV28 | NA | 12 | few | CASTGVNTEAFF | TGTGCCAGCACAGGAGTGAACACTGAAGCTTTCTTT
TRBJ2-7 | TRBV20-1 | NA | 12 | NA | CSAFRDLYEQYF | TGCAGTGCTTTCCGGGACCTATACGAGCAGTACTTC
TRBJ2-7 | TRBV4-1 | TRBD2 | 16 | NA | CASSQDPSGTSYEQYF | TGCGCCAGCAGCCAAGACCCTAGCGGTACCTCCTACGAGCAGTACTTC
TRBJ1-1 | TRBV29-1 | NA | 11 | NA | CSCLGGTEAFF | TGCAGCTGTCTTGGTGGGACTGAAGCTTTCTTT
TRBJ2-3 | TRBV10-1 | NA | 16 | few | CASSDGAGGNEDTQYF | TGCGCCAGCTCGGACGGAGCCGGAGGGAATGAAGATACGCAGTATTTT
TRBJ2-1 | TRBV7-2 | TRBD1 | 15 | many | CASTNPGGGYNEQFF | TGTGCCAGCACCAACCCAGGGGGCGGATACAATGAGCAGTTCTTC
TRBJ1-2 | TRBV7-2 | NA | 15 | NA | CASRASLGGAGGYTF | TGTGCCAGCAGAGCTTCCCTAGGGGGTGCGGGAGGCTACACCTTC
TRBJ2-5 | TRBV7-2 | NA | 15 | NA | CASSLGPTLQETQYF | TGTGCCAGCAGCTTAGGGCCGACTCTCCAAGAGACCCAGTACTTC
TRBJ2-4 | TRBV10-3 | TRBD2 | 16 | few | CAISGGGGTSMDIQYF | TGTGCCATCAGTGGTGGGGGAGGGACTTCCATGGACATTCAGTACTTC
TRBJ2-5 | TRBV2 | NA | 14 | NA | CASSVITGQETQYF | TGTGCCAGCAGTGTTATTACAGGGCAAGAGACCCAGTACTTC
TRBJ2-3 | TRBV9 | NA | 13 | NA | CASSVVGVDTQYF | TGTGCCAGCAGCGTAGTCGGGGTGGATACGCAGTATTTT
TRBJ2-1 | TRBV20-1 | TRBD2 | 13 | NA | CSILADPTNEQFF | TGCAGTATACTAGCGGACCCTACCAATGAGCAGTTCTTC
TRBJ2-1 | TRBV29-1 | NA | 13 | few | CSVVTGTDNEQFF | TGCAGCGTTGTTACGGGGACGGACAATGAGCAGTTCTTC
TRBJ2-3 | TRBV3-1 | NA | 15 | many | CASSLAVVGTDTQYF | TGTGCCAGCAGCCTAGCGGTGGTGGGGACAGATACGCAGTATTTT
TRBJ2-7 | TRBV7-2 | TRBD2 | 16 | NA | CASSPAGTSGPYEQYF | TGTGCCAGCAGCCCCGCCGGGACTAGCGGGCCCTACGAGCAGTACTTC
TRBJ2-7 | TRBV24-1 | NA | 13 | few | CATSDSLTAEQYF | TGTGCCACCAGTGATTCGCTGACAGCCGAGCAGTACTTC
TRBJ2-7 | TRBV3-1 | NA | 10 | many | CASSPYEQYF | TGTGCCAGCTCTCCCTACGAGCAGTACTTC
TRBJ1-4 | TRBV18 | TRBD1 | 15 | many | CASSPSGQGYEKLFF | TGTGCCAGCTCCCCCTCCGGACAGGGGTACGAAAAACTGTTTTTT
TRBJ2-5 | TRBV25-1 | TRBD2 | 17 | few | CASSDVGLAAAQETQYF | TGTGCCAGCAGTGACGTCGGACTAGCGGCCGCACAAGAGACCCAGTACTTC